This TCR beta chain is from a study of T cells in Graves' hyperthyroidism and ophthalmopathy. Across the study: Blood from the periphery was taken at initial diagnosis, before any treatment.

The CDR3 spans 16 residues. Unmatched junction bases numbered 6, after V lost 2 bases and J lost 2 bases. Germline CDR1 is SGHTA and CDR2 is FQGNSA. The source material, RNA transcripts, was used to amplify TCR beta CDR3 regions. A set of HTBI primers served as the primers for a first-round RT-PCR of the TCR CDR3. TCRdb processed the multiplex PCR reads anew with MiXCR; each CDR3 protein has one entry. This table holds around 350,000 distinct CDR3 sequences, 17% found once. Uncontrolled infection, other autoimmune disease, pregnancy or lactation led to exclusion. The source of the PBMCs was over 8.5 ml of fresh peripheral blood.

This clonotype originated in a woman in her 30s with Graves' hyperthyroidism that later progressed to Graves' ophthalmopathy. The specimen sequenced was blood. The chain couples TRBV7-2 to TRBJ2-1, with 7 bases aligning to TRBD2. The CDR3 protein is CASSLKGGSPYNEQFF. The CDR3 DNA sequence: TGTGCCAGCAGCTTAAAGGGCGGGAGTCCCTACAATGAGCAGTTCTTC.